The 20 T cell receptor beta chains presented below share a single source sample, sequenced in a study of T cells in Graves' hyperthyroidism and ophthalmopathy. Amplification of TCR beta CDR3 regions used RNA as the template. Initially, a first-round RT-PCR of the TCR CDR3 employed the HTBI primer set. TCRdb re-analysed the multiplex PCR reads in MiXCR, keeping a single row per CDR3 protein. The repertoire includes under 350,000 distinct CDR3 sequences, 21% of them detected once, and around 45% sits in the top ten. The sequenced sample consisted of blood. The receptors were sampled from a woman aged 45-59 years with Graves' hyperthyroidism.

This clonotype has a count of ten or more. The chain has TRBV2 and TRBJ1-4; TRBD1 is a possible D gene (6 bases). Trimming stripped 6 bases from V and 0 bases from J, with 8 bases between. The germline V gene has CDR1 SNHLY and CDR2 FYNNEI. The CDR3 covers 14 residues. The CDR3 region is CASRRTATNEKLFF. CDR3 in DNA: TGTGCCAGCAGGAGGACAGCAACTAATGAAAAACTGTTTTTT.

As concerns this clonotype: A much bigger clone sits one base away, suggesting this may be a read error. The chain is built from TRBV3-1 and TRBJ2-1, with TRBD2 matching over 11 bases. The germline CDR1 and CDR2 sequences are LGHDT and YNNKEL (reference sequence). The CDR3 runs to 15 residues. CDR3 amino acids: CASSSTSGRGNERFF. CDR3 nucleotides: TGTGCCAGCAGCTCTACTAGCGGGAGAGGCAATGAGCGGTTCTTC.

This clonotype came up a few times. The rearrangement uses TRBV5-1 and TRBJ2-1, with 9 bases identical to TRBD1. After removal of 3 bases from V and 9 bases from J, the junction contained 10 bases not matched to a gene. Germline V gene data show CDR1 as SGHRS and CDR2 as YFSETQ. This CDR3 comprises 15 residues. CDR3 sequence: CASSSTGQGYGEQFF. The DNA for the CDR3 is TGCGCCAGCAGCTCTACGGGACAGGGATATGGTGAGCAGTTCTTC.

The chain links TRBV2 to TRBJ1-5, with D possibly TRBD1 on 5 matching bases. Germline assignment: CDR1 SNHLY and CDR2 FYNNEI. This CDR3 is 17 amino acids long. The V gene lost 4 bases and the J gene lost 0 bases, with 16 bases spanning the gap. As DNA, the CDR3 is TGTGCCAGCAGTGGGGGTTGGGGCCAGATTAGCAATCAGCCCCAGCATTTT. It is translated as CASSGGWGQISNQPQHF.

This clonotype was observed many times. The chain carries TRBV5-1 and TRBJ2-2, with a tentative D call TRBD1 (6 bases). Between the trimmed V and J ends, which lost 0 bases and 4 bases, there was a span of 10 bases. Germline-derived CDR1 and CDR2 are SGHRS and YFSETQ. This CDR3 region has 15 residues. The CDR3 nucleotides are TGCGCCAGCAGCTTGGGACAGGCGGGCACCGGGGAGCTGTTTTTT. Its protein is CASSLGQAGTGELFF.

This clonotype was seen at least ten times. The rearrangement links TRBV30 to TRBJ2-5, with 8 positions matching TRBD2. Germline CDR1 and CDR2: GTSNPN and SVGIG (reference sequence). V dropped 3 bases and J dropped 6; count of bases not matched to a gene: 9. The CDR3 is made up of 14 amino acids. The DNA of the CDR3 is TGTGCCTGGAGCCAGGACGGGAGGGCACAGACCCAGTACTTC. The encoded protein is CAWSQDGRAQTQYF.

V and J are TRBV2 and TRBJ2-1, with D unresolved. V was trimmed by 2 bases and J by 1 base, leaving 6 bases between them. Germline CDR1 and CDR2: SNHLY and FYNNEI. This CDR3 spans 14 amino acids. In DNA form, the CDR3 reads TGTGCCAGCAGTGAACGGCCATCCTACAATGAGCAGTTCTTC. Translating gives CASSERPSYNEQFF. Variable domain in full (rest from reference TRBV2 and TRBJ2-1): EPEVTQTPSHQVTQMGQEVILRCVPISNHLYFYWYRQILGQKVEFLVSFYNNEISEKSEIFDDQFSVERPDGSNFTLKIRSTKLEDSAMYFCASSERPSYNEQFFGPGTRLTVL.

With respect to this clonotype: A much larger clone lies one base from this, so it may be a read error. The V call is TRBV20-1, the J call TRBJ2-5; TRBD1 or TRBD2 may be the D gene (5 bases each). The J call is uncertain, as TRBJ2-1 better fits the DNA end. This CDR3 has 13 residues. The germline gives CDR1 DFQATT, CDR2 SNEGSKA (reference sequence). CDR3 nucleotides: TGCAGTGCTATTTGGGACGTTAAAGAGACCCAGTTCTTC. Protein product: CSAIWDVKETQFF.

In its sample, this clonotype was seen many times. The chain recombines TRBV2 with TRBJ2-3; 7 bases match TRBD2. The germline CDR1 and CDR2 sequences are SNHLY and FYNNEI. The CDR3 has 15 residues. Trimming took 6 bases from V and 9 from J; bases not matched to a gene: 15. CDR3 protein: CASRATGTTFKTQYF. CDR3 in DNA: TGTGCCAGCAGAGCAACCGGGACTACCTTTAAGACGCAGTATTTT.

V is TRBV27 and J is TRBJ1-1, with TRBD1 as a possible D gene (5 bases). There are 14 residues in the CDR3. Trimming left V 2 bases short and J 5 bases short, with 12 bases between. The germline CDR1 and CDR2 sequences are MNHEY and SMNVEV (reference sequence). The CDR3 region is CASSLLTTATEAFF. The CDR3 DNA follows: TGTGCCAGCAGTTTACTAACGACAGCTACTGAAGCTTTCTTT.

The CDR3 reads CASSLVLGLAAEYGEQYF. The DNA of the CDR3 is TGCGCCAGCAGCTTGGTTCTGGGACTAGCCGCGGAGTATGGCGAGCAGTACTTC. The chain carries TRBV5-1 and TRBJ2-7; 9 bases align to TRBD2. The trim removed 0 bases at V and 6 bases at J, leaving 16 bases unmatched. The CDR3 is made up of 18 amino acids. The germline CDR1 and CDR2 sequences are SGHRS and YFSETQ.

This clonotype was seen ten or more times. This chain connects TRBV5-1 to TRBJ2-3; 8 nucleotides match TRBD1. Trimming cost V 4 bases and J 0 bases; bases outside gene matches: 4. The CDR3 sequence is 15 residues long. Germline V gene data show CDR1 as SGHRS and CDR2 as YFSETQ. The CDR3 DNA is TGCGCCAGCAGCACCGACAGGGGTAGCACAGATACGCAGTATTTT. This encodes CASSTDRGSTDTQYF.

This clonotype was observed at least ten times. J is TRBJ1-4 and V is TRBV5-1; tentatively, D is TRBD1 (5 bases). Germline values: CDR1 SGHRS, CDR2 YFSETQ. The length of the CDR3 is 13 residues. With 6 bases removed from V and 6 bases from J, the gap between germline ends came to 12 bases. The CDR3 reads CASIRGQDEKLFF. The CDR3 DNA is TGCGCCAGCATCCGCGGACAAGATGAAAAACTGTTTTTT.

The chain joins TRBV15 to TRBJ1-5, with a tentative D call TRBD1 (5 bases). CDR3 length equals 15 residues. Trimming took off 1 base at V and 4 bases at J, with 11 bases between the two ends. CDR1 LNHNV and CDR2 YYDKDF come from the germline V gene (reference sequence). For the CDR3, the DNA is TGTGCCACCAGCAGAGTAATTGGGGGGAATCAGCCCCAGCATTTT. It is translated as CATSRVIGGNQPQHF.

The gene calls are TRBV28 and TRBJ1-2; no firm D call. The CDR3 extends over 15 amino acids. V lost 6 bases and J 4 bases, leaving 18 bases between the germline ends. Germline lookup yields CDR1 MDHEN and CDR2 SYDVKM. This CDR3 reads CASSPQFSSIYGYTF. The CDR3 region has the DNA TGTGCCAGCAGCCCCCAGTTTAGCTCCATCTATGGCTACACCTTC.

This clonotype showed up many times. The chain employs TRBV2 and TRBJ1-3; tentatively, D is TRBD1 (6 bases). V lost 6 bases, J lost 0 bases, and 9 bases lay in between. Germline CDR1 and CDR2: SNHLY and FYNNEI. The CDR3 length is 14 residues. CDR3 sequence reads: CASSGQFSGNTIYF. For the CDR3, the DNA is TGTGCCAGCAGCGGACAGTTCTCTGGAAACACCATATATTTT.

This clonotype showed up many times. This chain joins TRBV28 and TRBJ1-1; D is unresolved. Between the trimmed V and J ends, which lost 6 bases and 1 base, there was a span of 9 bases. The CDR3 runs to 13 residues. CDR1 MDHEN and CDR2 SYDVKM come from the germline V gene. The DNA of the CDR3 is TGTGCCAGCAGAGTCCTGGGGAACACTGAAGCTTTCTTT. Amino acid sequence: CASRVLGNTEAFF.

A single count supports this clonotype. A read error is possible here, since a much larger clone lies one base away. This chain joins TRBV28 and TRBJ1-2; tentative D call: TRBD1 (5 bases). The CDR3 covers 13 residues. Germline CDR1 and CDR2: MDHEN and SYDVKM. CDR3 DNA: TGTGTCAGCAGTTTATTAGGGGCCTATGGCTACACCTTC. Amino acids: CVSSLLGAYGYTF.

The V call is TRBV7-3, the J call TRBJ2-1, with 8 nucleotides matching TRBD2. Germline loops: CDR1 SGHTA, CDR2 FQGTGA. This CDR3 comprises 13 residues. The ends lost 6 bases at V and 11 bases at J; junction bases unmatched: 9. This CDR3 is CASSPGGADQQFF. The CDR3 nucleotides read TGTGCCAGCAGTCCCGGGGGGGCGGACCAGCAGTTCTTC.

In this sample, this clonotype turned up once. The chain links TRBV15 to TRBJ2-3; D is ambiguous. The V gene lost 0 bases and the J gene lost 2 bases, with 9 bases spanning the gap. The germline CDR1 and CDR2 sequences are LNHNV and YYDKDF (reference sequence). The CDR3 is 15 amino acids. CDR3 residues: CATSRDRLITDTQYF. CDR3 DNA sequence: TGTGCCACCAGCAGAGATAGACTTATCACAGATACGCAGTATTTT. Full variable domain (missing parts from reference TRBV15 and TRBJ2-3): DAMVIQNPRYQVTQFGKPVTLSCSQTLNHNVMYWYQQKSSQAPKLLFHYYDKDFNNEADTPDNFQSRRPNTSFCFLDIRSPGLGDTAMYLCATSRDRLITDTQYFGPGTRLTVL.